These T cell receptor beta chains were read from a single sample in a study of Ad26.COV2.S vaccination and SARS-CoV-2 variants. Profiling relied on immunoSEQ multiplex PCR, and the TCRdb table lists in-frame clones only, not all of them. The sample consists of around 300,000 clones, roughly 90% of them appearing once. Specimen: peripheral blood, collected in a trial of Ad26.COV2.S vaccine versus placebo. All receptors come from a person between 18 and 59 years old who received the Ad26.COV2.S COVID-19 vaccine or a placebo. Each CDR3 is given with its conserved first and last residue. A D gene is named only where the DNA matches it firmly. Only some rows state a clone size, as once, few, many or a class for expanded clones.

>TRBV7-8|.|.|TRBJ2-5
TGTGCCAGCAGCTTAACGGGGGCTGCCTTTGGAGAGACCCAGTACTTC
CASSLTGAAFGETQYF
>TRBV7-9|.|.|TRBJ1-3
TGTGCCAGCAGCTCCTCCGGGACACCATCCCTCTCTGGAAACACCATATATTTT
CASSSSGTPSLSGNTIYF
>TRBV5-1|TRBD2|.|TRBJ2-2
TGCGCCAGCTCCTCCTTCAAAGCGGGGCCTACAAACACCGGGGAGCTGTTTTTT
CASSSFKAGPTNTGELFF
>TRBV4-1|.|once|TRBJ2-7
TGCGCCAGCAGCCAAGTCGGACAGACCTACGAGCAGTACTTC
CASSQVGQTYEQYF
>TRBV2|TRBD1|.|TRBJ1-4
TGTGCCAGCAGTGAAGATTCGGGACAGTTAAGGGGAAAACTGTTTTTT
CASSEDSGQLRGKLFF
>TRBV6-5|TRBD2|.|TRBJ2-3
TGTGCCAGCAGGCCGGGACTAGCGGCAGATACGCAGTATTTT
CASRPGLAADTQYF
>TRBV2|TRBD1|.|TRBJ1-2
TGTGCCAGCAGGCAGGGGGAGTCGGATGGCTACACCTTC
CASRQGESDGYTF
>TRBV7-2|.|.|TRBJ1-6
TGTGCCAGCAGCCTTGACAGCCTTAATTCACCCCTCCACTTT
CASSLDSLNSPLHF
>TRBV6-5|.|.|TRBJ1-2
TGTGCCAGCAGTTTTCCGACAGCTAACTATGGCTACACCTTC
CASSFPTANYGYTF
>TRBV28|.|.|TRBJ1-6
TGTGCCAGCAGTTTCGGGGGTGCGTTGGGTTCACCCCTCCACTTT
CASSFGGALGSPLHF
>TRBV18|.|once|TRBJ2-7
TGTGCCAGCTCACCAGCGACAGCCTCCTACGAGCAGTACTTC
CASSPATASYEQYF
>TRBV29-1|.|.|TRBJ1-5
TGCAGCGTTGAAGAGAATGGGTATAGCAATCAGCCCCAGCATTTT
CSVEENGYSNQPQHF
>TRBV7-6|.|.|TRBJ2-3
TGTGCCAGCAGCTTATTCACAGATACGCAGTATTTT
CASSLFTDTQYF
>TRBV12-3/TRBV12-4|.|.|TRBJ2-1
TGTGCCAGCAGTCCCACTAGCTCTGAGCAGTTCTTC
CASSPTSSEQFF
>TRBV7-2|TRBD1|.|TRBJ1-2
TGTGCCAGCAGTCCGGAGGGACAGACTTATGGCTACACCTTC
CASSPEGQTYGYTF
>TRBV5-4|.|.|TRBJ2-3
TGTGCCAGCAGCTCGGCCCCAGGAGGAACAGATACGCAGTATTTT
CASSSAPGGTDTQYF
>TRBV5-1|.|once|TRBJ1-4
TGCGCCAGCAGCCCGGGGCAGGGCGGTGAAAAACTGTTTTTT
CASSPGQGGEKLFF
>TRBV5-4|TRBD1|.|TRBJ2-3
TGTGCCAGCAGCCCGCGGGGACAGGGGGCATCAGATACGCAGTATTTT
CASSPRGQGASDTQYF
>TRBV10-2|.|.|TRBJ1-5
TGCGCCAGCAGTGATAGGTACCCGATTATAGCAGGACCCAATCAGCCCCAGCATTTT
CASSDRYPIIAGPNQPQHF
>TRBV5-1|.|once|TRBJ1-1
TGCGCCAGCAGCCCGACCCGAGGGAGGGTCACTGAAGCTTTCTTT
CASSPTRGRVTEAFF
>TRBV18|.|.|TRBJ1-3
TGTGCCAGCTCACCACCGATGGGCGCAGTTGGAAACACCATATATTTT
CASSPPMGAVGNTIYF
>TRBV27|.|.|TRBJ1-5
TGTGCCAGCAGTTTAGACCCCACAGGAACCTATCAGCCCCAGCATTTT
CASSLDPTGTYQPQHF
>TRBV11-3|TRBD1|.|TRBJ2-1
TGTGCCAGCAGTCAACGGACAGGGGGCTTGAGCTCCTACAATGAGCAGTTCTTC
CASSQRTGGLSSYNEQFF
>TRBV4-3|.|few|TRBJ2-1
TGCGCCAGCAGCCAAAGATGGCTATTCAATGAGCAGTTCTTC
CASSQRWLFNEQFF
>TRBV28|TRBD1|.|TRBJ1-4
TGTGCCACTCAGACAGGGTCCGCAACTAATGAAAAACTGTTTTTT
CATQTGSATNEKLFF
>TRBV28|TRBD1|.|TRBJ1-5
TGTGCCAGCAGTCCGGGACAGGGGCTTCGTCAGCCCCAGCATTTT
CASSPGQGLRQPQHF
>TRBV2|TRBD1|.|TRBJ2-2
TGTGCCAGCAGTGAGACAGGGGGGGACGCCGGGGAGCTGTTTTTT
CASSETGGDAGELFF
>TRBV18|.|.|TRBJ1-4
TGTGCCAGCTCACCTTCCCCGGCAGGGGCAACGGAGGGGTTTAATGAAAAACTGTTTTTT
CASSPSPAGATEGFNEKLFF